This entry features one T cell receptor (beta chain) sequence. What it binds is not known. This specimen belongs to a study of blood T cells in healthy people across ages. A J-beta primer mix and a sample-barcoded 5' primer were used in a second PCR of about 7 to 12 cycles. TCRdb reanalysed the 5' RACE reads using MiXCR and keeps one entry per CDR3 protein. The sample records around 940,000 distinct CDR3 sequences, roughly 51% being singletons. Notes on the study in general: A strong correlation was found between TCR beta diversity and the percentage of naive T cells.

Germline V lookup: CDR1 MGHRA, CDR2 YSYEKL. The ends lost 2 bases at V and 2 bases at J; junction bases unmatched: 12. The CDR3 extends over 18 amino acids. Material for sequencing was blood. J is TRBJ2-3 and V is TRBV4-1; 8 bases fit TRBD1. The clonotype comes from a woman in her fifties or sixties in good health. The CDR3 here is CASSQRQRGQGNTDTQYF. CDR3 nucleotide sequence: TGCGCCAGCAGCCAACGGCAGAGAGGACAGGGCAACACAGATACGCAGTATTTT.